This entry describes one T cell receptor (beta chain). This was the immunoSEQ v3 assay. Method: immunoSEQ multiplex PCR; TCRdb's copy keeps in-frame clones and lacks some. The sample shows more than 35,000 clones, about 70% of them seen only once. The record originates from a study of TIL therapy for anti-PD-1-resistant metastatic lung cancer. Study details: Tumors carried a median roughly 1.5 non-synonymous mutations per megabase.

Stated time point: pre-treatment sample, taken before nivolumab and TIL therapy. V lost 4 bases and J lost 3; bases outside the gene matches: 8. This CDR3 contains 16 residues. CDR1 is SGHRS and CDR2 is YFSETQ in the germline V gene. Sequencing used blood, obtained at baseline. The chain employs TRBV5-1 and TRBJ1-3; the match to TRBD1 covers 9 bases. This receptor was obtained from a person aged 25-85 years with non-small cell lung cancer. CDR3 in amino acids: CASSVEGQGLGNTIYF. CDR3 sequence (DNA): TGCGCCAGCAGCGTAGAGGGACAGGGTCTTGGAAACACCATATATTTT. Based on the CDR3 plus reference TRBV5-1 and TRBJ1-3, the full variable domain is KAGVTQTPRYLIKTRGQQVTLSCSPISGHRSVSWYQQTPGQGLQFLFEYFSETQRNKGNFPGRFSGRQFSNSRSEMNVSTLELGDSALYLCASSVEGQGLGNTIYFGEGSWLTVV.